Presented here are 30 T cell receptor beta chains from one specimen sequenced in a study of breast tumors, draining lymph nodes, adjacent tissues. TCRdb independently ran MiXCR on the multiplex PCR reads; one entry per CDR3 protein. Of about 270,000 distinct CDR3 sequences in the sample, about 30% are singletons; the top ten hold about 1%. The lymph nodes were axillary draining lymph nodes from breast cancer patients. Sequencing input: axillary lymph node tissue. The receptors were sampled from a female donor with breast cancer. Some clones in this sample may be carry-over from other donors' samples.

At least ten counts were recorded for this clonotype. The J gene is TRBJ2-2, the V gene TRBV7-9; 7 positions agree with TRBD1. With 11 bases clipped from V and 4 bases from J, the junction kept 7 bases outside the gene matches. Germline CDR1 and CDR2: SEHNR and FQNEAQ (reference sequence). This CDR3 has 13 amino acids. For the CDR3, the DNA is TGTGCCGCGGGCGACAGGGTCACCGGGGAGCTGTTTTTT. It specifies CAAGDRVTGELFF.

This clonotype was seen ten or more times. The genes are TRBV10-2 and TRBJ1-5, with TRBD1 as a possible D gene (6 bases). Trimming took 7 bases from V and 4 from J, leaving 14 bases between them. Germline V lookup: CDR1 WSHSY, CDR2 SAAADI. The CDR3 has 14 amino acids. The DNA of the CDR3 is TGCGCCAGCACCCCTAGGGGGGGGAATCAGCCCCAGCATTTT. It specifies CASTPRGGNQPQHF.

Worth noting for this clonotype: A much larger clone lies a single base off, so this may be a read error. The chain combines TRBV20-1 with TRBJ2-7; no definite D call. The CDR3 covers 13 residues. Germline V gives CDR1 DFQATT, CDR2 SNEGSKA (reference sequence). The CDR3 region is CSAPGPSSYAQYF. The CDR3 coding sequence is TGCAGTGCTCCCGGTCCGAGCTCCTACGCGCAGTACTTC.

On this clonotype: With a much larger clone just one base away, this may be a read error. This rearrangement joins TRBV11-1 to TRBJ1-4; D remains unclear. This CDR3 has 15 amino acids. CDR1 is SGHAT and CDR2 is FQDESV in the germline V gene (reference sequence). This CDR3 reads CASSPGPDRRERLFF. The CDR3 nucleotides read TGTGCCAGCAGCCCCGGACCGGACCGAAGGGAAAGACTGTTTTTT.

This clonotype came up many times. One junction end disagrees with the germline gene, perhaps due to a read error. The DNA for the CDR3 is TGTGTCACCATGGACCCAGGCTATGGCTACACCTTC. This codes for CVTMDPGYGYTF. This chain links TRBV24-1 with TRBJ1-2; D gene uncertain. Germline CDR1 reads KGHDR; CDR2 reads SFDVKD. This CDR3 contains 12 residues.

The chain employs TRBV6-5 and TRBJ2-2; TRBD2 matches at 10 bases. The trim removed 6 bases at V and 4 bases at J, leaving 11 bases unmatched. Per the germline V gene, CDR1 is MNHEY and CDR2 is SVGAGI. The CDR3 loop spans 17 amino acids. The CDR3 loop is CASSILAGVSSTGELFF. CDR3 coding DNA: TGTGCCAGCAGCATCCTAGCGGGAGTATCTAGCACCGGGGAGCTGTTTTTT.

The table lists this clonotype with many counts. This chain joins TRBV5-1 and TRBJ1-4, with 7 bases identical to TRBD1. The CDR3 is 18 residues long. Germline V CDR1 and CDR2: SGHRS, YFSETQ. V lost 4 bases, J lost 2 bases, and 14 bases stayed unmatched. CDR3 sequence: CASSRGGTETRTNEKLFF. Written as DNA, the CDR3 is TGCGCCAGCAGCCGAGGGGGGACAGAAACCAGGACTAATGAAAAACTGTTTTTT.

This clonotype was counted once. The junction does not match germline at one end; this may be a read error. The V gene is TRBV12-3 or TRBV12-4, the J gene TRBJ2-7; 8 positions match TRBD1. The CDR3 runs to 15 residues. CDR3 in amino acids: CASGIWDRRSYERYF. The CDR3 coding sequence is TGTGCCAGCGGCATTTGGGACAGGAGAAGCTACGAGCGGTACTTC.

This clonotype was observed at least ten times. The chain has TRBV7-3 and TRBJ2-2; TRBD2 matches 12 bases. Germline CDR1 is SGHTA and CDR2 is FQGTGA. The J segment lost 4 bases and the V segment lost 5 bases, leaving 8 bases of the junction unmatched. CDR3 length equals 17 residues. DNA for the CDR3: TGTGCCAGCAGCATGACTAGCGGGAGTGCTGGCACCGGGGAGCTGTTTTTT. It codes for CASSMTSGSAGTGELFF.

The chain links TRBV12-3 or TRBV12-4 to TRBJ2-4; 13 bases match TRBD2. Unmatched junction bases numbered 8, after V lost 6 bases and J lost 0 bases. The CDR3 contains 18 residues. For the CDR3, the DNA is TGTGCCAGCAGCCATGGACTAGCGGGAGAGGGAGCCAAAAACATTCAGTACTTC. This gives the protein CASSHGLAGEGAKNIQYF.

This clonotype was observed a few times. The chain is built from TRBV7-2 and TRBJ1-1, with D possibly TRBD1 on 6 matching bases. V was pared by 3 bases and J by 6 bases, with 14 bases between. The CDR3 covers 14 residues. The V gene's germline CDR1 is SGHTA and CDR2 FQGNSA. CDR3 coding DNA: TGTGCCAGCAGCTTGTTTACAGGGAATCCTGAAGCTTTCTTT. This encodes CASSLFTGNPEAFF.

Note on this clonotype: A read error may be the cause here, since a much bigger clone is one base away. This sequence joins TRBV11-2 and TRBJ2-1; D is unresolved. Per the germline V gene, CDR1 is SGHAT and CDR2 is FQNNGV. This CDR3 comprises 11 residues. The CDR3 loop is CASSFSDEPFF. For the CDR3, the DNA is TGTGCCAGCAGCTTCTCGGATGAGCCGTTCTTC.

Only a few counts were recorded for this clonotype. The V call is TRBV5-6, the J call TRBJ2-3; TRBD2 matches at 10 bases. Per the germline V gene, CDR1 is SGHDT and CDR2 is YYEEEE. J lost 5 bases, V lost 3 bases, and 6 bases had no gene match. This CDR3 contains 15 residues. CDR3 amino acids: CASSWEREGGDTQYF. The CDR3 DNA reads TGTGCCAGCAGCTGGGAGCGGGAGGGTGGAGATACGCAGTATTTT. Full variable domain (remainder filled in from reference TRBV5-6 and TRBJ2-3): DAGVTQSPTHLIKTRGQQVTLRCSPKSGHDTVSWYQQALGQGPQFIFQYYEEEERQRGNFPDRFSGHQFPNYSSELNVNALLLGDSALYLCASSWEREGGDTQYFGPGTRLTVL.

In this sample, this clonotype turned up many times. The V and J genes are TRBV10-2 and TRBJ2-1, with D uncertain. Germline lookup yields CDR1 WSHSY and CDR2 SAAADI. With 6 bases removed from V and 0 bases from J, the gap between germline ends came to 12 bases. The CDR3 consists of 15 residues. CDR3 sequence reads: CASRATTSSYNEQFF. The CDR3 bases are TGCGCCAGCAGGGCCACTACGAGCTCCTACAATGAGCAGTTCTTC.

This clonotype was counted many times. J is TRBJ2-1 and V is TRBV4-1; 10 nucleotides match TRBD2. The CDR3 length is 15 residues. Losses at the gene ends were 4 bases for V and 9 bases for J; bases not matched to a gene: 9. From germline, CDR1 is MGHRA and CDR2 YSYEKL. Here the CDR3 DNA reads TGCGCCAGCAGCCCCGCTAGCGGGAGTAGGGGTGAGCAGTTCTTC. Residues: CASSPASGSRGEQFF.

This clonotype appeared many times. The V gene is TRBV2, the J gene TRBJ1-5; D remains unclear. This CDR3 comprises 14 residues. Trimming took 6 bases from V and 3 from J, leaving 12 bases between them. Germline V gene lookup returns CDR1 SNHLY and CDR2 FYNNEI. CDR3 sequence (DNA): TGTGCCAGCAGGGACCGATACTCCAATCAGCCCCAGCATTTT. This translates into CASRDRYSNQPQHF.

Worth noting for this clonotype: This may be a read error: a much more frequent sequence differs by one nucleotide. V and J are TRBV11-3 and TRBJ2-7; D remains ambiguous. V lost 5 bases, J lost 4 bases, and 12 bases lay in between. The CDR3 length is 13 residues. Germline loops: CDR1 SGHNT, CDR2 YENEEA. The chain's CDR3 is CASSSLTLYEQYF. In nucleotides, the CDR3 is TGTGCCAGCAGCAGCTTGACTTTGTACGAGCAGTACTTC.

This clonotype was counted between two and nine times. The junction and the germline gene differ at one end; a read error may be behind it. V gene TRBV6-5 combines with J gene TRBJ1-5, with D maybe TRBD1 (5 bases). CDR3 size: 13 residues. Germline loops: CDR1 MNHEY, CDR2 SVGAGI. CDR3: CASSHSRAQPQHF. CDR3 DNA: TGTGCCAGCAGTCACTCCAGGGCTCAGCCCCAGCATTTT.

Many counts were recorded for this clonotype. The V and J genes are TRBV19 and TRBJ1-2; D might be TRBD1 (6 bases). V lost 6 bases, J lost 2 bases, and 13 bases lay in between. CDR3 length: 14 residues. Looked up from germline, CDR1 is LNHDA and CDR2 is SQIVND (reference sequence). The CDR3 reads CASSRTVINYGYTF. CDR3 bases: TGTGCCAGTAGCCGGACAGTTATAAACTATGGCTACACCTTC.

This clonotype occurred many times. The genes are TRBV7-2 and TRBJ2-1; 7 nucleotides line up with TRBD2. V shed 5 bases, J shed 9 bases, and the junction held 7 bases outside the gene matches. The CDR3 is 13 amino acids. Germline V gene data show CDR1 as SGHTA and CDR2 as FQGNSA. The CDR3 is CASSTYSGFEQFF. The CDR3 DNA reads TGTGCCAGCAGCACCTATAGCGGGTTTGAGCAGTTCTTC.

In the case of this clonotype: A much larger clone lies one base from this, so it may be a read error. The chain joins TRBV9 to TRBJ1-1; 7 bases map to TRBD1. Germline V CDR1 and CDR2: SGDLS, YYNGEE. The CDR3 has 15 amino acids. With 0 bases clipped from V and 4 bases from J, the junction kept 6 bases outside the gene matches. CDR3 residues: CASSVGPTGSTEAFF. The CDR3 region has the DNA TGTGCCAGCAGCGTAGGACCGACAGGGAGCACTGAAGCTTTCTTT. Full variable domain (missing parts from reference TRBV9 and TRBJ1-1): DSGVTQTPKHLITATGQRVTLRCSPRSGDLSVYWYQQSLDQGLQFLIQYYNGEERAKGNILERFSAQQFPDLHSELNLSSLELGDSALYFCASSVGPTGSTEAFFGQGTRLTVV.

This clonotype was recorded a few times. The chain employs TRBV12-3 or TRBV12-4 and TRBJ2-7, with TRBD2 matching over 7 bases. This CDR3 comprises 15 residues. V lost 2 bases to trimming and J lost 0 bases; unmatched junction nucleotides: 4. In nucleotides, the CDR3 is TGTGCCAGCAGTTTATCTGCTAGCGGCTCCTACGAGCAGTACTTC. Translation: CASSLSASGSYEQYF.

This clonotype was recorded at least ten times. This chain uses TRBV20-1 with TRBJ2-1, with 11 bases that match TRBD2. Looked up from germline, CDR1 is DFQATT and CDR2 is SNEGSKA (reference sequence). The J segment lost 2 bases and the V segment lost 4 bases, leaving 4 bases of the junction unmatched. The CDR3 length is 15 residues. This chain's CDR3 is CSAKSSGRAYNEQFF. The CDR3 region has the DNA TGCAGTGCTAAAAGTAGCGGGAGGGCCTACAATGAGCAGTTCTTC.

In regard to this clonotype: This may arise from a read error, as a much more abundant clone is one base away. The J gene is TRBJ2-5, the V gene TRBV6-5; D unresolved. The germline CDR1 and CDR2 sequences are MNHEY and SVGAGI. The CDR3 has 13 amino acids. In nucleotides, the CDR3 is TGTGCCAGCAGTTACTCGGGAAAAGAGACCCGGTACTTC. The encoded protein is CASSYSGKETRYF.

The sample holds a few counts of this clonotype. Just one base apart from a much larger clone, this may be a read error. The J gene is TRBJ2-5, the V gene TRBV20-1; TRBD1 matches 8 bases. The germline V gene has CDR1 DFQATT and CDR2 SNEGSKA (reference sequence). CDR3 length equals 15 residues. V shed 0 bases, J shed 5 bases, and the junction held 8 bases outside the gene matches. The CDR3 DNA is TGCAGTGCTAGAGATTTCGGACAGGGCGCTGAGACCCAGTACTTC. The encoded protein is CSARDFGQGAETQYF.

As regards this clonotype: This clone may be a read error of a much larger clone one base away. The chain employs TRBV7-8 and TRBJ2-7, with D possibly being TRBD2 (7 bases). Germline CDR1 reads SGHVS; CDR2 reads FQNEAQ. This CDR3 contains 13 residues. As DNA, the CDR3 is TGTGCCCGCAGCTTAGGGGGGGAGCGGGAGCAGTACTTC. It translates to CARSLGGEREQYF.

This clonotype was observed at least ten times. CDR3 nucleotides: TGTGCCAGCAGCTTACTTGGGAGGGCCGTCGCAGATACGCAGTATTTT. Translated: CASSLLGRAVADTQYF. This chain joins TRBV11-2 and TRBJ2-3; TRBD2 aligns across 7 bases. J lost 4 bases, V lost 2 bases, and 9 bases had no gene match. The CDR3 spans 16 residues. Per the germline V gene, CDR1 is SGHAT and CDR2 is FQNNGV.

This clonotype was counted at least ten times. The gene calls are TRBV9 and TRBJ1-4, with D perhaps TRBD1 (6 bases). The length of the CDR3 is 14 residues. Germline CDR1 reads SGDLS; CDR2 reads YYNGEE. Trimming shortened V by 0 bases and J by 5 bases, and 8 bases separated the two germline ends. The CDR3 spells CASSVAGVNEKLFF. The CDR3 coding sequence is TGTGCCAGCAGCGTAGCAGGGGTGAATGAAAAACTGTTTTTT.

Points on this clonotype: Without the conserved terminal phenylalanine or tryptophan, this CDR3 likely stems from a read error. This sequence joins TRBV3-1 and TRBJ2-1; TRBD1 or TRBD2 may be the D gene (7 bases each). Germline V gene lookup returns CDR1 LGHDT and CDR2 YNNKEL (reference sequence). Trimming took off 1 base at V and 0 bases at J, with 13 bases between the two ends. This CDR3 has 17 residues. CDR3 protein: CASSQAPGGASYNEQFL. The CDR3, as DNA: TGTGCCAGCAGCCAAGCCCCAGGGGGGGCCTCCTACAATGAGCAGTTCCTC.

A remark on this clonotype: A read error may explain this, as a much larger clone is one base away. The chain employs TRBV27 and TRBJ1-6, with D uncertain. The CDR3 is made up of 14 amino acids. Per the germline V gene, CDR1 is MNHEY and CDR2 is SMNVEV (reference sequence). The CDR3 loop is CASAATRLDSPLRF. CDR3 nucleotides: TGTGCCAGCGCAGCGACAAGGCTCGATTCACCCCTCCGCTTT.